This T cell receptor (beta chain) is from a study of OX40 agonist ivuxolimab in advanced cancers. Study overall: While on treatment, patients had intravenous ivuxolimab at 0.01 to 10 mg/kg every 2 weeks.

In regard to this clone: Its antigen remains unknown.

The assay was immunoSEQ multiplex PCR, and TCRdb's table has in-frame clones only and misses some. The table includes roughly 56,000 clones, approximately 84% detected once. This CDR3 spans 15 amino acids. Germline V CDR1 and CDR2: SNHLY, FYNNEI. Trimming removed 2 bases from V and 5 bases from J; junction bases left unmatched: 8. Whole-study results and caveats: Patients who responded partially at 0.1-3.0 mg/kg showed clonal expansion ranking among the lowest. More expanded clones were found, on average, in CD8+ than in CD4+ T cells.

The chain carries TRBV2 and TRBJ1-1; 7 bases fit TRBD1. The sequencing used CD4+ or CD8+ T cells sorted from blood, collected in a trial of the OX40 agonist ivuxolimab. The receptor was derived from an adult with an advanced solid tumor such as melanoma, head and neck, liver or kidney cancer. DNA for the CDR3: TGTGCCAGCAGTGAATTAGTAGGGGGCAGAACTGAAGCTTTCTTT. Translating gives CASSELVGGRTEAFF.